A single sample gave rise to the 10 T cell receptor beta chains below, sequenced in a study of OX40 agonist ivuxolimab in advanced cancers. Measured with immunoSEQ multiplex PCR; TCRdb has only the in-frame clones, and not every one. The sample has some 85,000 clones, 90% to 95% seen once. The specimen was CD4+ or CD8+ T cells sorted from blood, collected in a trial of the OX40 agonist ivuxolimab. These receptors were obtained from an adult with an advanced solid tumor such as melanoma, head and neck, liver or kidney cancer.

J is TRBJ2-6 and V is TRBV6-6; perhaps TRBD1 as D (5 bases). The V end lost 6 bases, the J end lost 0 bases, and 9 bases lay between the germline ends. The germline CDR1 and CDR2 sequences are MNHNY and SVGAGI (reference sequence). This CDR3 is 15 amino acids long. The CDR3 reads CASRPDSSGANVLTF. CDR3 coding DNA: TGTGCCAGCAGACCCGACAGCTCTGGGGCCAACGTCCTGACTTTC.

The chain couples TRBV5-5 to TRBJ2-4; D tentatively reads TRBD1 or TRBD2 (5 bases each). This CDR3 comprises 14 residues. The V gene lost 4 bases and the J gene lost 5 bases, with 13 bases spanning the gap. Germline CDR1 SGHKS, CDR2 YYEKEE (reference sequence). Here the CDR3 DNA reads TGTGCCAGCAGCGTGAGAGGGGTCGAAAACATTCAGTACTTC. Amino acids: CASSVRGVENIQYF. Combining the CDR3 with reference TRBV5-5 and TRBJ2-4 gives the whole variable domain DAGVTQSPTHLIKTRGQQVTLRCSPISGHKSVSWYQQVLGQGPQFIFQYYEKEERGRGNFPDRFSARQFPNYSSELNVNALLLGDSALYLCASSVRGVENIQYFGAGTRLSVL.

The chain couples TRBV28 to TRBJ2-7, with 11 nucleotides matching TRBD1. This CDR3 contains 14 residues. Looked up from germline, CDR1 is MDHEN and CDR2 is SYDVKM. The V segment lost 6 bases and the J segment 2 bases; nucleotides outside the gene matches: 3. CDR3 in amino acids: CASRPGQGAYEQYF. The DNA for the CDR3 is TGTGCCAGCAGGCCGGGACAGGGGGCCTACGAGCAGTACTTC.

This chain uses TRBV16 with TRBJ2-5; D could derive from TRBD1 or TRBD2 (6 bases each). The CDR3 loop spans 14 amino acids. V shed 0 bases and J shed 5 bases, with 10 bases lying between them. Germline CDR1 is KGHSY and CDR2 is FQNENV. CDR3 in amino acids: CASSQSRGRETQYF. The CDR3, as DNA: TGTGCCAGCAGCCAATCAAGGGGGAGGGAGACCCAGTACTTC.

The chain uses TRBV29-1 and TRBJ1-2; 7 positions match TRBD1. Losses at the gene ends were 4 bases for V and 4 bases for J; bases not matched to a gene: 9. In germline, CDR1 is SQVTM, CDR2 ANQGSEA. The CDR3 has 14 residues. As DNA, the CDR3 is TGCAGCGTTGGCTTCAGGGGGATGAGCTATGGCTACACCTTC. Translating it yields CSVGFRGMSYGYTF.

This chain uses TRBV28 with TRBJ2-7; possible D gene TRBD2, 5 bases. Germline values: CDR1 MDHEN, CDR2 SYDVKM. Trimming shortened V by 7 bases and J by 2 bases, and 18 bases separated the two germline ends. The CDR3 is made up of 15 amino acids. CDR3 DNA sequence: TGTGCCAGCATCCCCCCCGAGGGTGGTCCCTACGAGCAGTACTTC. Its protein is CASIPPEGGPYEQYF.

The chain is built from TRBV27 and TRBJ2-5; 9 bases line up with TRBD2. Germline lookup yields CDR1 MNHEY and CDR2 SMNVEV (reference sequence). V trimming: 3 bases; J trimming: 4 bases; junction bases outside the gene matches: 6. This CDR3 is 15 amino acids long. CDR3 nucleotides: TGTGCCAGCAGTTTGCGTAGCGGGAGAGGAGAGACCCAGTACTTC. Translation gives CASSLRSGRGETQYF.

The V call is TRBV2, the J call TRBJ1-1, with D uncertain. The CDR3 covers 14 residues. Germline values: CDR1 SNHLY, CDR2 FYNNEI. V was clipped by 6 bases and J by 6 bases, with 17 bases between them. Written as DNA, the CDR3 is TGTGCCAGCAGGTCAGAAGGGTCGAGGTCTGAAGCTTTCTTT. This sequence encodes CASRSEGSRSEAFF.

The V and J genes are TRBV5-1 and TRBJ2-3; a possible D gene is TRBD2 (6 bases). The CDR3 sequence is 13 residues long. V was clipped by 4 bases and J by 4 bases, with 10 bases between them. Germline V gene sequence: CDR1 SGHRS, CDR2 YFSETQ. CDR3 sequence reads: CASSPGAPDTQYF. The CDR3 nucleotides are TGCGCCAGCAGCCCGGGAGCCCCAGATACGCAGTATTTT.

The chain is built from TRBV2 and TRBJ1-6, with D hard to call. Germline CDR1 reads SNHLY; CDR2 reads FYNNEI. The V end lost 5 bases, the J end lost 9 bases, and 17 bases lay between the germline ends. The CDR3 spans 15 residues. This CDR3 reads CASSQGVAGSSPLHF. The DNA of the CDR3 is TGTGCCAGCAGTCAAGGAGTAGCTGGAAGTTCACCCCTCCACTTT. The full variable domain, completed using reference TRBV2 and TRBJ1-6, is EPEVTQTPSHQVTQMGQEVILRCVPISNHLYFYWYRQILGQKVEFLVSFYNNEISEKSEIFDDQFSVERPDGSNFTLKIRSTKLEDSAMYFCASSQGVAGSSPLHFGNGTRLTVT.